The 17 T cell receptor beta chains reported below all come from one sample, sequenced in a study of early T cells in non-severe SARS-CoV-2 infection. TCRdb re-called the 5' RACE reads through MiXCR, storing one row per CDR3 protein. The data show roughly 99,000 distinct CDR3 sequences, 8.5% to 14% seen once. The sequencing sample was made of whole blood. These receptors were taken from an adult who was a healthcare worker with PCR-confirmed SARS-CoV-2 infection or an uninfected control (not recorded which).

In this sample, this clonotype turned up a few times. J is TRBJ2-1 and V is TRBV5-5; TRBD2 matches 14 bases. The CDR3 totals 16 residues. The germline V gene has CDR1 SGHKS and CDR2 YYEKEE (reference sequence). V trimming: 3 bases; J trimming: 2 bases; junction bases outside the gene matches: 1. CDR3 sequence: CASSWTSGRTYNEQFF. DNA for the CDR3: TGTGCCAGCAGCTGGACTAGCGGGAGGACCTACAATGAGCAGTTCTTC.

This clonotype has ten or more counts. The gene calls are TRBV2 and TRBJ2-5; 9 nucleotides match TRBD2. J lost 1 base, V lost 7 bases, and 19 bases had no gene match. Germline V lookup: CDR1 SNHLY, CDR2 FYNNEI. The CDR3 contains 19 residues. The CDR3 DNA follows: TGTGCCAGCAAGGTGGTTGGGCTAGCGGGATCGGAGGCCCAAGAGACCCAGTACTTC. This encodes CASKVVGLAGSEAQETQYF.

This clonotype has just a few counts. The V call is TRBV2, the J call TRBJ2-7; no firm D call. Trimming shortened V by 4 bases and J by 7 bases, and 14 bases separated the two germline ends. Germline V gene data show CDR1 as SNHLY and CDR2 as FYNNEI. The CDR3 runs to 13 residues. CDR3: CASSAGRSLEQYF. CDR3 coding DNA: TGTGCCAGCAGTGCCGGCAGATCTCTAGAGCAGTACTTC.

The rearrangement uses TRBV6-6 and TRBJ2-4; TRBD2 is a possible D gene (6 bases). The CDR3 extends over 16 amino acids. Trimming left V 4 bases short and J 5 bases short, with 18 bases between. Germline V gene lookup returns CDR1 MNHNY and CDR2 SVGAGI (reference sequence). The CDR3 DNA sequence: TGTGCCAGCAGTTCCCCCTTCGAAACGGGGGAAAACATTCAGTACTTC. It encodes CASSSPFETGENIQYF.

This clonotype came up a few times. The chain carries TRBV4-3 and TRBJ2-1; D gene uncertain. The V end was cut by 0 bases, the J end by 0 bases, with 18 bases between. CDR3 length: 19 amino acids. CDR1 and CDR2 (germline): LGHNA, YSLEER. The CDR3 loop reads CASSQDPFRAVRSYNEQFF. Here the CDR3 DNA reads TGCGCCAGCAGCCAAGATCCTTTTCGGGCGGTGCGCTCCTACAATGAGCAGTTCTTC.

This clonotype came up a few times. The CDR3 nucleotides are TGCAGTGCGGGGACTGAGTGGGAGACCCAGTACTTC. Protein product: CSAGTEWETQYF. V and J are TRBV20-1 and TRBJ2-5; TRBD2 might be the D (6 bases). V lost 6 bases and J 5 bases, leaving 13 bases between the germline ends. CDR3 length equals 12 residues. Germline V CDR1 and CDR2: DFQATT, SNEGSKA (reference sequence).

This chain connects TRBV5-1 to TRBJ2-2; D is undetermined. Germline CDR1 reads SGHRS; CDR2 reads YFSETQ. V lost 2 bases to trimming and J lost 0 bases, with 14 bases between them. This CDR3 spans 17 amino acids. The chain's CDR3 is CASSFSPATANTGELFF. The CDR3, as DNA: TGCGCCAGCAGCTTTAGCCCAGCGACGGCGAACACCGGGGAGCTGTTTTTT.

Only a few counts were recorded for this clonotype. The rearrangement joins TRBV4-3 to TRBJ2-4; D is ambiguous. Germline-derived CDR1 and CDR2 are LGHNA and YSLEER. The CDR3 runs 14 residues. The V end lost 0 bases, the J end lost 8 bases, and 11 bases lay between the germline ends. DNA for the CDR3: TGCGCCAGCAGCCAAGATGACTTAGGATACATTCAGTACTTC. This gives the protein CASSQDDLGYIQYF.

This clonotype occurred a few times. The chain combines TRBV5-6 with TRBJ1-6, with TRBD1 as a possible D gene (5 bases). The V gene lost 1 base and the J gene lost 9 bases, with 11 bases spanning the gap. CDR3 length equals 14 residues. Germline V lookup: CDR1 SGHDT, CDR2 YYEEEE. The CDR3 coding sequence is TGTGCCAGCAGCTTGCAGGGCTCCAGTTCACCCCTCCACTTT. Amino acids: CASSLQGSSSPLHF.

This clonotype was detected a few times. This sequence joins TRBV9 and TRBJ2-1; D is unclear. The CDR3 is 14 amino acids. Trimming stripped 2 bases from V and 7 bases from J, with 13 bases between. The germline V gene encodes CDR1 SGDLS and CDR2 YYNGEE. CDR3 protein: CASSVGLWVNEQFF. As DNA, the CDR3 is TGTGCCAGCAGCGTTGGCCTATGGGTAAATGAGCAGTTCTTC.

This clonotype was observed a few times. The chain links TRBV12-3 or TRBV12-4 to TRBJ2-1; 12 bases line up with TRBD2. V trimming: 1 base; J trimming: 4 bases; junction bases outside the gene matches: 2. This CDR3 has 16 residues. CDR3 sequence (DNA): TGTGCCAGCAGTTTAGGGACTAGCGGGATTTACAATGAGCAGTTCTTC. Amino acid sequence: CASSLGTSGIYNEQFF.

This clonotype was found once. Just one base apart from a much larger clone, this may be a read error. The V gene is TRBV5-1, the J gene TRBJ1-1, with D uncertain. V was trimmed by 7 bases and J by 3 bases, leaving 19 bases between them. Germline V gene data show CDR1 as SGHRS and CDR2 as YFSETQ. The CDR3 has 15 residues. CDR3: CASALWRARDTEAFF. CDR3 sequence (DNA): TGCGCCAGCGCTCTGTGGCGGGCTCGGGACACTGAAGCTTTCTTT.

The chain links TRBV5-6 to TRBJ2-7; D is unresolved. V dropped 7 bases and J dropped 2 bases, with 13 bases sitting between them. CDR1 and CDR2 from the germline V gene are SGHDT and YYEEEE. The CDR3 spans 13 residues. The CDR3 here is CASSATPPYEQYF. DNA of the CDR3: TGTGCCAGCTCTGCGACACCTCCCTACGAGCAGTACTTC.

The genes are TRBV7-9 and TRBJ2-1, with D possibly being TRBD2 (6 bases). This CDR3 contains 15 residues. Germline-derived CDR1 and CDR2 are SEHNR and FQNEAQ (reference sequence). The germline V and J ends were trimmed by 2 bases and 3 bases, with 11 bases remaining between them. This CDR3 reads CASSLTRDFYNEQFF. CDR3 bases: TGTGCCAGCAGCTTAACCCGGGACTTCTACAATGAGCAGTTCTTC.

The genes are TRBV29-1 and TRBJ2-5; D is unclear. The germline V gene has CDR1 SQVTM and CDR2 ANQGSEA. Trimming cost V 4 bases and J 3 bases, with 6 bases left between them. The CDR3 covers 11 residues. The CDR3, as DNA: TGCAGCGTTGGACGGAAAGAGACCCAGTACTTC. Amino acid sequence: CSVGRKETQYF.

Details on this clonotype: A junction boundary mismatches the germline segment, possibly from a read error. The V gene is TRBV20-1, the J gene TRBJ2-1, with TRBD1 matching 10 bases. The CDR3 is 16 residues long. Germline CDR1 and CDR2: DFQATT and SNEGSKA (reference sequence). The CDR3 bases are TGCAGTGCTGGAGATTATCGCGGGACAGGGGCGGATGAGCAGTTCTTC. Its protein product is CSAGDYRGTGADEQFF.

V gene TRBV20-1 combines with J gene TRBJ2-7, with TRBD2 matching over 11 bases. The junction had 8 bases not matched to a gene; V was cut back by 6 bases and J by 7 bases. Germline V lookup: CDR1 DFQATT, CDR2 SNEGSKA (reference sequence). The CDR3 covers 13 residues. The CDR3 spells CSAPSRLAGEQYF. The CDR3 coding sequence is TGCAGTGCCCCCTCTAGACTAGCGGGGGAGCAGTACTTC.